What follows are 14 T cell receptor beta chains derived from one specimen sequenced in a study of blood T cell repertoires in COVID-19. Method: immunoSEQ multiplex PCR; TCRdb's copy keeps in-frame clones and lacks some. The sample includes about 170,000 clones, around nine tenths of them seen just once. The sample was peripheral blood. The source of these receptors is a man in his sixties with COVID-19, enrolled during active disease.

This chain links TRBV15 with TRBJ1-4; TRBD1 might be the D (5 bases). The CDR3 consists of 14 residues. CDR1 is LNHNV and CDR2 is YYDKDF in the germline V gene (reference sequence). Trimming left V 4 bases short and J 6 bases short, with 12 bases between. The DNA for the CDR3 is TGTGCCACCAGCACGGGACTTACGGATGAAAAACTGTTTTTT. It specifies CATSTGLTDEKLFF. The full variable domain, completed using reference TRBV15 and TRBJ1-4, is DAMVIQNPRYQVTQFGKPVTLSCSQTLNHNVMYWYQQKSSQAPKLLFHYYDKDFNNEADTPDNFQSRRPNTSFCFLDIRSPGLGDTAMYLCATSTGLTDEKLFFGSGTQLSVL.

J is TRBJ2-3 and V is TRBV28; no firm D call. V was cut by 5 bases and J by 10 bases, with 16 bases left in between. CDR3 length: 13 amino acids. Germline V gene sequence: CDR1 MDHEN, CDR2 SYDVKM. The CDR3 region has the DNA TGTGCCAGCAGTCCTCTAACCTTGGTGGCGCAGTATTTT. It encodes CASSPLTLVAQYF. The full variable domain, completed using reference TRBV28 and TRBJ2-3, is DVKVTQSSRYLVKRTGEKVFLECVQDMDHENMFWYRQDPGLGLRLIYFSYDVKMKEKGDIPEGYSVSREKKERFSLILESASTNQTSMYLCASSPLTLVAQYFGPGTRLTVL.

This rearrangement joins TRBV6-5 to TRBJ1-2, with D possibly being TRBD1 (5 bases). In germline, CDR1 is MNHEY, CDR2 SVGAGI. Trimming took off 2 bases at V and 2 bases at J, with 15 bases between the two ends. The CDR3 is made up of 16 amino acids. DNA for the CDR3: TGTGCCAGCAGTTACGCGACCCCAGGGCCCAACTATGGCTACACCTTC. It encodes CASSYATPGPNYGYTF.

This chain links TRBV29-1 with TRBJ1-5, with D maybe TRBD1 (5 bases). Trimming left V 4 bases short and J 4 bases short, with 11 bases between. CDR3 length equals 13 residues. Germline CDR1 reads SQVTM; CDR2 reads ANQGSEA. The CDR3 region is CSVGEGLNQPQHF. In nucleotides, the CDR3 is TGCAGCGTTGGGGAGGGGCTGAATCAGCCCCAGCATTTT.

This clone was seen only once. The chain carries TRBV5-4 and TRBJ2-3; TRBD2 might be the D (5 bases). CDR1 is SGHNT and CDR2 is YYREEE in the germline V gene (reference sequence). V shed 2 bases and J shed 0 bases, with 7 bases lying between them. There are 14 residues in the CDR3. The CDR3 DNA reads TGTGCCAGCAGCTTTGGGAGTAGCACAGATACGCAGTATTTT. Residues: CASSFGSSTDTQYF.

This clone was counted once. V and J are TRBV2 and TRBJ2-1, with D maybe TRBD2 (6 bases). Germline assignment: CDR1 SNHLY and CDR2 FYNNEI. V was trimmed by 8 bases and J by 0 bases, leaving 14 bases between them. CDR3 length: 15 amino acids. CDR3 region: CASGRETGSYNEQFF. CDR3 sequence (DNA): TGTGCCAGCGGGCGGGAAACGGGCTCCTACAATGAGCAGTTCTTC.

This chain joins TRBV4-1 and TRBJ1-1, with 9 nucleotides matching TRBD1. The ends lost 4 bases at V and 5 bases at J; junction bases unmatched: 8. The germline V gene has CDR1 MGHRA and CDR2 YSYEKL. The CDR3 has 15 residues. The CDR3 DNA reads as TGCGCCAGCAGCCTACCGGGACAGGGTAGGACTGAAGCTTTCTTT. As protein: CASSLPGQGRTEAFF.

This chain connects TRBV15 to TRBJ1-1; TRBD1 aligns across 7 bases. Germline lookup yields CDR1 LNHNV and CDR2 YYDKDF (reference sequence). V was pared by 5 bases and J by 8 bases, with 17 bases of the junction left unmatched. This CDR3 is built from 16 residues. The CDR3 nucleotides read TGTGCCACCAGCGAGACCGGGACAGATCTCCTTACAGAAGCTTTCTTT. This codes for CATSETGTDLLTEAFF. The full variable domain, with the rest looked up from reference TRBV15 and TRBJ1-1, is DAMVIQNPRYQVTQFGKPVTLSCSQTLNHNVMYWYQQKSSQAPKLLFHYYDKDFNNEADTPDNFQSRRPNTSFCFLDIRSPGLGDTAMYLCATSETGTDLLTEAFFGQGTRLTVV.

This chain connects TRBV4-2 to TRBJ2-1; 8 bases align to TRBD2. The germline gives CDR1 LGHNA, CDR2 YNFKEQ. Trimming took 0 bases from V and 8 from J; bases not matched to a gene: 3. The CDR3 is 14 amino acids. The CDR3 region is CASSQDREGDEQFF. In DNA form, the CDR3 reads TGTGCCAGCAGCCAAGATCGGGAGGGAGATGAGCAGTTCTTC.

The CDR3 sequence: CASSLDTSVGYNEQFF. The CDR3 bases are TGTGCCAGCAGCTTGGATACTAGCGTCGGATACAATGAGCAGTTCTTC. The J gene is TRBJ2-1, the V gene TRBV7-6; 7 bases match TRBD2. Germline CDR1 SGHVS, CDR2 FNYEAQ. The V segment lost 3 bases and the J segment 4 bases; nucleotides outside the gene matches: 9. The CDR3 covers 16 residues.

The CDR3 DNA follows: TGTGCCAGCAGCCCAACGGTGTTCTACGAGCAGTACTTC. Residues: CASSPTVFYEQYF. The chain employs TRBV11-3 and TRBJ2-7; D unresolved. V lost 5 bases, J lost 3 bases, and 11 bases lay in between. This CDR3 region has 13 residues. Germline V gene lookup returns CDR1 SGHNT and CDR2 YENEEA. The full variable domain, in which reference TRBV11-3 and TRBJ2-7 provide the parts outside the CDR3, is EAGVVQSPRYKIIEKKQPVAFWCNPISGHNTLYWYLQNLGQGPELLIRYENEEAVDDSQLPKDRFSAERLKGVDSTLKIQPAELGDSAVYLCASSPTVFYEQYFGPGTRLTVT.

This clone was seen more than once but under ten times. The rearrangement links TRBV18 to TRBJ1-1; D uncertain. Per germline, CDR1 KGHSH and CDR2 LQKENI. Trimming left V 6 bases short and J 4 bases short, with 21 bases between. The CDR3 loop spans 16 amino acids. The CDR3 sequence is CASSLQLGQPPTEAFF. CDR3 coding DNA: TGTGCCAGCTCGTTACAACTTGGGCAGCCGCCCACTGAAGCTTTCTTT. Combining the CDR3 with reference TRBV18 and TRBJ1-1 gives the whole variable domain NAGVMQNPRHLVRRRGQEARLRCSPMKGHSHVYWYRQLPEEGLKFMVYLQKENIIDESGMPKERFSAEFPKEGPSILRIQQVVRGDSAAYFCASSLQLGQPPTEAFFGQGTRLTVV.

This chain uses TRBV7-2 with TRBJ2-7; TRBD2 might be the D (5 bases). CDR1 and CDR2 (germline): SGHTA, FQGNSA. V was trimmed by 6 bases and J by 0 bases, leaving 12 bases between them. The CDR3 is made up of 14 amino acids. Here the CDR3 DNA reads TGTGCCAGCAGTAAACTAGAGAGCTCCTACGAGCAGTACTTC. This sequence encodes CASSKLESSYEQYF.

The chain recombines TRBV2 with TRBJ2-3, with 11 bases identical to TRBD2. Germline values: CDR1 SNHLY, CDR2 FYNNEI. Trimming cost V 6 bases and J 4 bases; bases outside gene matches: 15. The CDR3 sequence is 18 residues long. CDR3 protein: CASRPTRGVAGGPDTQYF. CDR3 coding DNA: TGTGCCAGCAGACCTACGAGGGGAGTAGCGGGGGGGCCAGATACGCAGTATTTT.